The 18 T cell receptor beta chains listed next were all sequenced from one sample in a study of T cell responses to AZD1222 COVID-19 vaccine. This table comes from immunoSEQ multiplex PCR, and its TCRdb copy is limited to in-frame clones, with some not included. The sample contains 110,000 to 150,000 clones, just under 95% of which appear only once. This sample comprised peripheral blood, obtained after recovery from COVID-19. The receptor set was obtained from an adult who had recovered from COVID-19.

This chain links TRBV18 with TRBJ2-5; D is unresolved. The CDR3 is made up of 13 amino acids. Germline V gene sequence: CDR1 KGHSH, CDR2 LQKENI. V lost 3 bases and J 4 bases, leaving 9 bases between the germline ends. The CDR3 reads CASSPPRGETQYF. The CDR3 DNA reads as TGTGCCAGCTCACCGCCGAGAGGAGAGACCCAGTACTTC.

The chain carries TRBV27 and TRBJ1-5, with D hard to call. Germline V gives CDR1 MNHEY, CDR2 SMNVEV (reference sequence). CDR3 size: 13 residues. V was shortened by 1 base and J by 4 bases, with 5 bases between the two germline ends. The CDR3 protein is CASSLFSNQPQHF. For the CDR3, the DNA is TGTGCCAGCAGTTTATTTTCAAATCAGCCCCAGCATTTT.

The chain is built from TRBV3-1 (or the pseudogene TRBV3-2) and TRBJ1-1, with unresolved D. The germline V gene has CDR1 LGHDT and CDR2 YNNKEL (reference sequence). Trimming removed 5 bases at V and 0 bases at J, with 13 bases between. The CDR3 totals 15 residues. The CDR3 nucleotides read TGTGCCAGCAGCTCAAGACGGAGTTTGAACACTGAAGCTTTCTTT. Protein: CASSSRRSLNTEAFF.

V usage is TRBV3-1 (or the pseudogene TRBV3-2) and J usage is TRBJ1-5; 10 nucleotides line up with TRBD1. The germline gives CDR1 LGHDT, CDR2 YNNKEL (reference sequence). CDR3 length: 16 residues. V dropped 1 base and J dropped 6; count of bases not matched to a gene: 6. In DNA form, the CDR3 reads TGTGCCAGCAGCCAAGGACAGGGGGCGCCGGGTCAGCCCCAGCATTTT. The encoded protein is CASSQGQGAPGQPQHF.

The chain combines TRBV5-1 with TRBJ2-5, with D perhaps matching TRBD2 (5 bases). Germline CDR1 is SGHRS and CDR2 is YFSETQ. CDR3 length: 15 residues. The V end was cut by 6 bases, the J end by 2 bases, with 17 bases between. As DNA, the CDR3 is TGCGCCAGCACCCTCGGGGATTGGGAGCAAGAGACCCAGTACTTC. The encoded protein is CASTLGDWEQETQYF.

This chain connects TRBV3-1 (or the pseudogene TRBV3-2) to TRBJ2-1; 9 bases line up with TRBD2. V shed 0 bases and J 4 bases; nucleotides not matched to a gene: 4. The CDR3 consists of 16 residues. The germline gives CDR1 LGHDT, CDR2 YNNKEL (reference sequence). The CDR3 is CASSQETSGSYNEQFF. In DNA form, the CDR3 reads TGTGCCAGCAGCCAAGAAACTAGCGGGTCTTACAATGAGCAGTTCTTC.

V is TRBV24-1 and J is TRBJ2-1; perhaps TRBD1 as D (6 bases). Germline V CDR1 and CDR2: KGHDR, SFDVKD. The CDR3 consists of 14 residues. Between the trimmed V and J ends, which lost 3 bases and 12 bases, there was a span of 17 bases. CDR3 region: CATSDLRQELGQFF. The DNA of the CDR3 is TGTGCCACCAGTGATCTCCGACAGGAACTGGGGCAGTTCTTC.

The rearrangement uses TRBV5-1 and TRBJ2-1; 9 bases are a match to TRBD1. CDR1 is SGHRS, CDR2 YFSETQ, per germline. V shed 0 bases, J shed 5 bases, and the junction held 9 bases outside the gene matches. The CDR3 totals 17 residues. Here the CDR3 DNA reads TGCGCCAGCAGCTTGGCCGGAGGGGACAGGGCCCACAATGAGCAGTTCTTC. Residues: CASSLAGGDRAHNEQFF.

V gene TRBV24-1 combines with J gene TRBJ2-7, with a tentative D call TRBD2 (5 bases). CDR1 is KGHDR, CDR2 SFDVKD, per germline. V was pared by 4 bases and J by 4 bases, with 16 bases between. This CDR3 region has 15 residues. CDR3 sequence (DNA): TGTGCCACCAGTGAGTCGGACGGTAGGAGGTACGAGCAGTACTTC. It is translated as CATSESDGRRYEQYF.

The chain carries TRBV27 and TRBJ1-6; maybe TRBD1 (6 bases). The CDR3 spans 15 residues. V lost 8 bases to trimming and J lost 5 bases, with 16 bases between them. The V gene's germline CDR1 is MNHEY and CDR2 SMNVEV (reference sequence). The CDR3 DNA reads as TGTGCCAGCGGAAGAAACAGGGTTAATAATTCACCCCTCCACTTT. Amino acids: CASGRNRVNNSPLHF.

This rearrangement joins TRBV24-1 to TRBJ2-3; 10 bases map to TRBD2. The CDR3 extends over 16 amino acids. The junction had 3 bases not matched to a gene; V was cut back by 4 bases and J by 0 bases. Germline CDR1 is KGHDR and CDR2 is SFDVKD. This CDR3 reads CATSETSGPSTDTQYF. The CDR3 region has the DNA TGTGCCACCAGTGAGACTAGCGGGCCCAGCACAGATACGCAGTATTTT.

The chain carries TRBV24-1 and TRBJ1-2; 7 nucleotides match TRBD1. This CDR3 spans 13 amino acids. The ends lost 4 bases at V and 4 bases at J; junction bases unmatched: 2. Germline CDR1 KGHDR, CDR2 SFDVKD. This chain's CDR3 is CATSDRQGYGYTF. The CDR3 DNA reads as TGTGCCACCAGTGACCGACAGGGCTATGGCTACACCTTC.

This clone was seen once. V and J are TRBV10-3 and TRBJ2-7; D possibly uses TRBD1 or TRBD2 (5 bases each). This CDR3 spans 12 amino acids. Germline V lookup: CDR1 ENHRY, CDR2 SYGVKD. The V gene lost 11 bases and the J gene lost 9 bases, with 20 bases spanning the gap. The CDR3 DNA reads TGTGCCGTCCAGCAGGACGGGACGGGGCAGTACTTC. Its protein is CAVQQDGTGQYF.

The V call is TRBV10-1, the J call TRBJ1-1; D uncertain. The germline V gene encodes CDR1 WNHNN and CDR2 SYGVQD (reference sequence). Trimming pared 8 bases from V and 0 bases from J, leaving 13 bases between. The CDR3 spans 14 residues. CDR3 sequence (DNA): TGCGCCAGCGGCCAGGCGGGGATGAACACTGAAGCTTTCTTT. Translation: CASGQAGMNTEAFF.

This sequence joins TRBV6-1 and TRBJ2-3, with 7 bases that match TRBD2. From germline, CDR1 is MNHNS and CDR2 SASEGT. This CDR3 spans 18 amino acids. V trimming: 4 bases; J trimming: 2 bases; junction bases outside the gene matches: 15. In DNA form, the CDR3 reads TGTGCCAGCAGTGCCGGGTGGGGTTCGGGAGGTTTCACAGATACGCAGTATTTT. It specifies CASSAGWGSGGFTDTQYF.

In this sample, this clone turned up once. This chain uses TRBV5-1 with TRBJ2-7; TRBD2 matches 14 bases. The germline gives CDR1 SGHRS, CDR2 YFSETQ. The CDR3 runs 15 residues. V lost 5 bases, J lost 5 bases, and 6 bases stayed unmatched. In DNA form, the CDR3 reads TGCGCCAGCAGGGGACTAGCGGGAGTCAGAGACGAGCAGTACTTC. This translates into CASRGLAGVRDEQYF. The full variable domain, in which reference TRBV5-1 and TRBJ2-7 provide the parts outside the CDR3, is KAGVTQTPRYLIKTRGQQVTLSCSPISGHRSVSWYQQTPGQGLQFLFEYFSETQRNKGNFPGRFSGRQFSNSRSEMNVSTLELGDSALYLCASRGLAGVRDEQYFGPGTRLTVT.

This chain links TRBV28 with TRBJ2-7, with D possibly being TRBD1 (5 bases). V dropped 3 bases and J dropped 5 bases, with 14 bases sitting between them. Germline values: CDR1 MDHEN, CDR2 SYDVKM. There are 14 residues in the CDR3. The CDR3 DNA reads as TGTGCCAGCAGTTTTGCGGACACAGAAGACGAGCAGTACTTC. Protein: CASSFADTEDEQYF.

As to this clone: Additional DNA sequences in this sample encode the identical CDR3. The chain recombines TRBV5-4 with TRBJ2-2, with no clear D. Per the germline V gene, CDR1 is SGHNT and CDR2 is YYREEE (reference sequence). The CDR3 extends over 13 amino acids. Trimming cost V 2 bases and J 6 bases, with 8 bases left between them. CDR3 nucleotides: TGTGCCAGCAGCTTAGACCCCCCCGGGGAGCTGTTTTTT. The encoded protein is CASSLDPPGELFF.